This entry is about one T cell receptor (beta chain). These data belong to a study of blood T cell repertoires in COVID-19. Original data processing: Scientists estimated how many nucleated cells there were by amplifying reference gene primers. Some clones are missing from TCRdb's copy, which holds only in-frame ones; the method was immunoSEQ multiplex PCR. V and J calls and clone size come straight from that table; D and trimming were deduced from the DNA. The sample contains approximately 250,000 clones, less than 95% of which appear only once. V lost 3 bases and J lost 2; bases outside the gene matches: 1. This CDR3 spans 14 amino acids. CDR1 is SGHAT, CDR2 FQNNGV, per germline. Participants came from roughly 23 US areas, aged about 18 to 89 years.

Sequencing was carried out using PBMCs or T cells enriched from blood (not recorded which). This chain uses TRBV11-2 with TRBJ2-7, with 10 bases that match TRBD1. The receptor comes from a man aged 40-55 years who had been exposed to COVID-19. The chain's CDR3 is CASSLGQGTYEQYF. CDR3 nucleotide sequence: TGTGCCAGCAGCTTGGGACAGGGGACCTACGAGCAGTACTTC. The full variable domain, rest sourced from reference TRBV11-2 and TRBJ2-7, is EAGVAQSPRYKIIEKRQSVAFWCNPISGHATLYWYQQILGQGPKLLIQFQNNGVVDDSQLPKDRFSAERLKGVDSTLKIQPAKLEDSAVYLCASSLGQGTYEQYFGPGTRLTVT.